Listed below are T cell receptor beta chains from one sample, sequenced in a study of blood T cell repertoires in COVID-19. The data were produced by immunoSEQ multiplex PCR, yet TCRdb's version contains in-frame clones alone and is incomplete. The sample lists 150,000 to 200,000 clones, roughly four fifths occurring once. The material sequenced was peripheral blood. All receptors derive from a human donor with acute or convalescent COVID-19. The donor label of this sample is uncertain. The CDR3 runs from the conserved cysteine through the conserved F or W.

V gene,CDR3 protein
TRBV5-8,CASSLRVGLADF
TRBV3-1/TRBV3-2,CASSPSTDGTGELFF
TRBV6-5,CALRDRSTYEQYF
TRBV7-3,CASSLGGPTEAFF
TRBV6-1,CASSVVTGGGNQPQHF
TRBV18,CASSPEAGGENEQFF
TRBV10-1,CASSAGPNQPQHF
TRBV19,CASSESQVPSYEQYF
TRBV13,CASSPIRPGGSGNTIYF
TRBV28,CASRTGDYGYTF
TRBV7-2,CASSPPEGWGTEAFF
TRBV12-3/TRBV12-4,CASSRSVQPGYTF
TRBV30,CAWSVGTHTGELFF
TRBV5-4,CASSVPGTGGSGYTF
TRBV12-3/TRBV12-4,CASSLTGATEAFF
TRBV6-5,CASSKSGPGEQYF
TRBV6-5,CASRTGSSYNSPLHF
TRBV6-5,CASSSTGTANSPLHF
TRBV5-1,CASSAMGDQPQHF
TRBV12-5,CASDGLAGDLFSYEQYF
TRBV9,CASSVGLGGGLQETQYF
TRBV28,CASSLGRAEFSDTQYF
TRBV28,CASTLGGAWNTDTQYF
TRBV3-1/TRBV3-2,CASSPVSGTAFLYGYTF
TRBV9,CASSADRGSSYNSPLHF
TRBV11-1,CASSFGLENTEAFF
TRBV5-1,CASSLAEGRREKLFF
TRBV19,CASSTLAGYNEQFF
TRBV4-2,CASSRGAANTGELFF
TRBV2,CATSQGQIRAEAFF
TRBV20-1,CSASDQRGNGETQYF
TRBV10-3,CAIAGTSGSVRTDTQYF
TRBV29-1,CSVERSQNTEAFF
TRBV3-1/TRBV3-2,CASSSTSATYNEQFF
TRBV6-6,CASTLQGMETQYF
TRBV5-5,CASSSTAGVAQPQHF
TRBV5-4,CASSGGGRGLNTEAFF
TRBV6-4,CASSDERGGVYEQFF
TRBV6-4,CASSDSTTEGTEAFF
TRBV18,CASSPVTVNTEAFF
TRBV3-1/TRBV3-2,CASSQGRGTGGRYEQFF
TRBV6-5,CASRPLGQGASGYTF
TRBV19,CASARDRAYNEQFF
TRBV5-5,CASSSYKLWDRAGYEQYF
TRBV18,CASSPSGGNSGNTIYF
TRBV3-1/TRBV3-2,CASSKGQGAYTEAFF
TRBV18,CASSQEGYNEQFF
TRBV28,CASSPMGDGLSTDTQYF
TRBV11-2,CASSARLAGVGTDTQYF
TRBV5-1,CASSLGQPGGTEAFF
TRBV6-6,CASRVASNEQFF